This T cell receptor beta chain was retrieved from a study of vaccination effects on CD4 cells after COVID-19 (dated by TCRdb to between 2021 and 2023). About the full investigation: Each participant got two doses of an mRNA SARS-CoV-2 vaccine, either BNT162b2 or mRNA-1273. Pre-vaccine samples were collected from a couple of convalescent patients 16 days and one week before the first dose, corresponding to 142 and 148 days after COVID-19 diagnosis. In both COVID-19 convalescent patients and infection-naive vaccine recipients, the study compared SARS-CoV-2 spike-specific CD4+ TCR repertoires from before mRNA vaccination with those from after it. Altogether, some 11 COVID-19 convalescent patients and several SARS-CoV-2-naive healthy vaccine recipients made up the full study. In the study, cultures from other donors were sequenced using the Oncomine TCR Beta short-read assay on an Illumina iSeq 100. Points the paper makes about the study in general: Both infection-induced and vaccine-induced clones contracted markedly at late post-vaccination timepoints, which is consistent with waning T cell responses. Limitations of the study were the small number of convalescent patients and the absence of early post-infection timepoints. Among convalescent patients, the spike-reactive repertoire after vaccination was made up mainly of new vaccine-induced clones that were largely distinct from the clones induced by infection.

Library creation used the immunoSEQ multiplex PCR assay. DNA from the CD4+ T cells that had been cultured and isolated underwent TCR beta CDR3 sequencing. The paper's processing steps were these. Non-productive TCR sequences were discarded, and reads were trimmed to the CDR3 region, with only CDR3s of 7 or more amino acids retained. Antigen-specific clonotypes were identified with the MANAFEST web app by comparing expansion in peptide wells against reference cultures. To be called positive, a clone needed expansion at FDR<0.05 compared with the reference and with all other wells, an odds ratio greater than 5, and a frequency greater than 0.1% in two replicate wells. A clonotype was called cross-reactive if it was significantly expanded both in SARS-CoV-2 spike wells and in at least one common cold coronavirus spike condition. Levenshtein distance calculated with the stringdist R package was used to assess CDR3 similarity, and unrooted trees were constructed with ape in R 3.6.1. TCRdb's version of the immuneACCESS table is confined to in-frame rearrangements and falls short of the full clone set. An unresolved V gene accounts for under half of the shortfall where checked; the remainder is of unknown origin. The DNA was the basis for D and trimming; V, J and clone size are from that table. The sample table records fewer than 25,000 clones; around 69% of these occur just once. The top ten constitute 15% to 20% of the sample.

In the ViraFEST assay, PBMC were stimulated with viral peptide pools, and antigen-specific CD4+ T cell clonotypes were then identified by expansion using TCR sequencing. After roughly 11 days of culture, CD4+ T cells were isolated with the EasySep CD4+ T cell isolation kit. Convalescent patients had PCR-confirmed SARS-CoV-2 infection between March and December 2020, before Alpha, Beta and Delta variants emerged in the United States. Each well held 2 million to 2.5 million PBMC cultured in IMDM containing around 5% human AB serum, 8.5 to 10 IU/ml IL-2 and gentamicin, along with 8 to 10 ug/ml peptides. Half of the culture medium was replaced with fresh IL-2-containing medium on days 3 and 7. Unless otherwise noted, each peptide stimulation condition was cultured in triplicate wells. PBMC were separated from whole blood using Ficoll-Paque Plus gradient centrifugation and were then either cryopreserved at -140C or used fresh. The overlapping peptide pools covered the spike proteins of SARS-CoV-2 as well as those of the common cold coronaviruses HCoV-NL63, HCoV-OC43 and HCoV-229E. The QIAamp micro DNA kit was used to extract genomic DNA from the cultured CD4+ T cells.

For this clone: It has no known antigen specificity. Per-base quality was not reported, and no clone a single base away is much larger than it.

The CDR3 has 13 amino acids, counting the end cysteine and phenylalanine. Solely the CDR3 DNA is kept, with 39 bases framed from the first base. CDR1 and CDR2 (LGHDT, YNNKEL) derive from the germline V gene (reference sequence). V sheds 1 base and J sheds 3 bases, leaving 5 bases between their ends. The chain is made from TRBV3-1 (or the pseudogene TRBV3-2) and TRBJ2-3; the D segment cannot be called with confidence. The sample consisted of CD4+ T cells from PBMCs cultured with SARS-CoV-2 spike peptides, taken before COVID-19 vaccination. Interpreted using the paper, the cell subset or site label stands for: SARS-CoV-2 spike overlapping peptide pool stimulation. This receptor was taken from a human donor who had a prior SARS-CoV-2 infection. In nucleotide form, the sequence is TGTGCCAGCAGCCAAGGTGGTACAGATACGCAGTATTTT. Its protein reads: CASSQGGTDTQYF.